One and the same sample provided the 5 T cell receptor beta chains below, sequenced in a study of T cell repertoires in cytomegalovirus infection (dated by TCRdb to between 2018 and 2021). According to the study, the label for this sample's treatment or condition signals: in vitro stimulation with specific CMV peptide epitopes to enrich CMV-specific T cells. These receptors have no identified antigens. The data were produced on an Illumina HiSeq 1500. TCRdb reprocessing: public reads trimmed at Q25 with fastp, clones called with MiXCR, in-frame beta chains kept. Identical CDR3 protein sequences are pooled into one entry, listed with their most common genes and DNA. For this sample there are approximately 910,000 distinct CDR3 sequences; approximately 33% appear just once. In total, the top ten clones hold around an eighth of the sample. The source material was cultured CD8+ T cells from PBMCs, sampled from culture after CMV antigen stimulation. The receptors shown here come from a human donor in good health (CMV status not recorded). Some clones in this sample may be carry-over from other donors' samples.

The chain carries TRBV10-3 and TRBJ2-3; 10 bases map to TRBD2. The CDR3 length is 15 residues. After removal of 6 bases from V and 3 bases from J, the junction contained 6 bases not matched to a gene. CDR1 and CDR2 (germline): ENHRY, SYGVKD. The CDR3 nucleotides are TGTGCCATCAGGGCTAGCGGGGGCCGAACAGATACGCAGTATTTT. Translation: CAIRASGGRTDTQYF.

The chain recombines TRBV28 with TRBJ1-1, with 7 bases that match TRBD1. This CDR3 is 15 amino acids long. The J segment lost 4 bases and the V segment lost 7 bases, leaving 12 bases of the junction unmatched. Germline CDR1 reads MDHEN; CDR2 reads SYDVKM. The CDR3 spells CASTYRGTLPTEAFF. The CDR3 DNA sequence: TGTGCCAGCACTTACAGGGGAACCCTTCCCACTGAAGCTTTCTTT. Supplemented by reference TRBV28 and TRBJ1-1, the full variable domain reads DVKVTQSSRYLVKRTGEKVFLECVQDMDHENMFWYRQDPGLGLRLIYFSYDVKMKEKGDIPEGYSVSREKKERFSLILESASTNQTSMYLCASTYRGTLPTEAFFGQGTRLTVV.

A note on this clonotype: The junction departs from the called germline gene at one end, perhaps through a read error. V gene TRBV19 combines with J gene TRBJ2-1; unclear D gene. This CDR3 has 13 residues. Per the germline V gene, CDR1 is LNHDA and CDR2 is SQIVND (reference sequence). The CDR3 region is CVSKVGVYNEQFF. CDR3 DNA sequence: TGTGTCAGTAAGGTTGGGGTGTACAATGAGCAGTTCTTC.

This chain links TRBV14 with TRBJ2-7, with a weak D call TRBD1 (8 bases). CDR1 is SGHDN and CDR2 is FVKESK in the germline V gene. Trimming took off 0 bases at V and 4 bases at J, with 22 bases between the two ends. The CDR3 has 18 amino acids. CDR3 in amino acids: CASSQDRLGTGGGYEQYF. The CDR3 coding sequence is TGTGCCAGCAGCCAAGATCGTCTCGGGACAGGCGGGGGATACGAGCAGTACTTC.

The chain uses TRBV18 and TRBJ2-7; D might be TRBD1 or TRBD2, each matching 5 bases. The CDR3 length is 12 residues. The V end was cut by 2 bases, the J end by 5 bases, with 7 bases between. Per the germline V gene, CDR1 is KGHSH and CDR2 is LQKENI. The CDR3: CASSPGDHEQYF. Written as DNA, the CDR3 is TGTGCCAGCTCACCAGGGGACCACGAGCAGTACTTC.